This T cell receptor (beta chain) was profiled in a study of regulatory T cells in long-lasting Graves disease. For the study at large: A definition of persistent Graves' disease required over 5 years of antithyroid drugs plus positive TSH receptor antibodies.

Indicated time point: persistent/refractory GD, antithyroid drugs over 5 years with positive TRAb. There was RNA extracted from PBMCs, and the TCR library was made from it. Whole-study findings and limits: The persistent group shared around 2,600 public clonotypes, more than the approximately 1,000 shared by new patients. Researchers reported studying only peripheral blood, not thyroid tissue.

Investigators prepared the TCR beta libraries by applying iRepertoire HTBI primers and Arm-PCR of CDR3 regions. Original handling: Identification yielded approximately 66 TRBV and about 15 TRBJ segments across samples. TCRdb re-called the multiplex PCR reads with MiXCR, one entry per CDR3 protein. The V and J calls shown here were made by TCRdb, not taken from the authors' results. The sample records fewer than 400,000 distinct CDR3 sequences, roughly a fifth being singletons. This clonotype was found many times. The antigen is not known. Trimming removed 1 base at V and 0 bases at J, with 6 bases between. CDR1 ENHRY and CDR2 SYGVKD come from the germline V gene. The CDR3 is 14 amino acids.

The sample in question was peripheral blood mononuclear cells (PBMCs), obtained when the disease was refractory, from a patient treated with antithyroid drugs. The chain links TRBV10-3 to TRBJ1-1; D is ambiguous. The TCR was taken from a female donor with Graves disease. The DNA of the CDR3 is TGTGCCATCAGTGAGTTACTGTTGAACACTGAAGCTTTCTTT. The encoded protein is CAISELLLNTEAFF.